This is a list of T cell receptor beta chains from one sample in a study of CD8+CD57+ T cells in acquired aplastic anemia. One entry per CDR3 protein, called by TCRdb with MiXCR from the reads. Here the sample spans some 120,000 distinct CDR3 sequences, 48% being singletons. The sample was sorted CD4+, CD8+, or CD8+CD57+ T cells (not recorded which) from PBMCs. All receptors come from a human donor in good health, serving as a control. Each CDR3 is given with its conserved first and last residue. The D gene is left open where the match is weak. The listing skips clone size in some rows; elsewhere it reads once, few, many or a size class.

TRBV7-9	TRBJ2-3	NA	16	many	TGTGCCAGCAGCTTGGGGACACACCAAACCACAGATACGCAGTATTTT	CASSLGTHQTTDTQYF
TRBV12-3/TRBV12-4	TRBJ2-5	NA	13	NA	TGTGCCAGCACCCAGACAGGCCAAGAGACCCAGTACTTC	CASTQTGQETQYF
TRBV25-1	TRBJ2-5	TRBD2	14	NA	TGTGCCGTCCTGCAGACTAGCGGGAAAGAGACCCAGTACTTC	CAVLQTSGKETQYF
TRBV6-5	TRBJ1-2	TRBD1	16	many	TGTGCCAGCAGTTACTCGAGGACAGGCGGGAGCTATGGCTACACCTTC	CASSYSRTGGSYGYTF
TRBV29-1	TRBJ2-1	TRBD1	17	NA	TGCAGCATCCCGCTGGGAAGGGGGCGGGTTCTATACAATGAGCAGTTCTTC	CSIPLGRGRVLYNEQFF
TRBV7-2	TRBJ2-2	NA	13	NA	TGCGCCAGCAGCTCCGCGAACACCGGGGAGCTGTTTTTT	CASSSANTGELFF
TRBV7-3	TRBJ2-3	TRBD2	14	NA	TGTGCCAGCAGCGCCGGGGGGACCAGGGATACGCAGTATTTT	CASSAGGTRDTQYF
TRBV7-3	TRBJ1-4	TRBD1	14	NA	TGCGCCAGCAGCCTGACAGGGAGGAGTGAAAAACTGTTTTTT	CASSLTGRSEKLFF
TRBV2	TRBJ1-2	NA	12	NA	TGTGCCAGCAGTGTGGACAGTTATGGCTACACCTTC	CASSVDSYGYTF
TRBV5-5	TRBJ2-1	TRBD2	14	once	TGCGCCAGCAGCAGGACTAGCGGGTACAATGAGCAGTTCTTC	CASSRTSGYNEQFF
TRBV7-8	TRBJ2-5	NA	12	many	TGTGCCAGCAGTAGGAGCCAAGAGACCCAGTACTTC	CASSRSQETQYF
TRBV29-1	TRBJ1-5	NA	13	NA	TGCAGCACAGGACCGGTTGGCAATCAGCCCCAGCATTTT	CSTGPVGNQPQHF
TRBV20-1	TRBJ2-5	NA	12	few	TGCAGTGCTAGAGATATTGGAGAGACCCAGTACTTC	CSARDIGETQYF
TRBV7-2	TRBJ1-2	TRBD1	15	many	TGTGCCAGCGAAGGGGGCAGCCGGACTAACTATGGCTACACCTTC	CASEGGSRTNYGYTF
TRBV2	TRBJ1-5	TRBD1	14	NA	TGTGCCAGCAGGGGGGACAGGGACAATCGTCCCCAGCATTTT	CASRGDRDNRPQHF
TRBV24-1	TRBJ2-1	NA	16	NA	TGTGCCACCAGTGACCTCACCTACCAGGGGGGCGGTGAGCAGTTCTTC	CATSDLTYQGGGEQFF
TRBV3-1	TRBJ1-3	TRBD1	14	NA	TGTGCCAGCAGCCAAGGGACAGGCGGAAACACCATATATTTT	CASSQGTGGNTIYF
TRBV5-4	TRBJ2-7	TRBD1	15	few	TGTGCCAGCAGCTTGGAAGGGGGCTTGTCCTACGAGCAGTACTTC	CASSLEGGLSYEQYF
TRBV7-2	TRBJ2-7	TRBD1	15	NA	TGTGCCAGCAGTTTACAGGGGGTTCTCTCCTACGAGCAGTACTTC	CASSLQGVLSYEQYF
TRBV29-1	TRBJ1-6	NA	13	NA	TGCAGTGCTAGGGGGATGGGGAATTCACCCCTCCACTTT	CSARGMGNSPLHF
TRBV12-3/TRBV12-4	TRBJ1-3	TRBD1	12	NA	TGTGCCAGCAGCTCCTATCGGGACAGGGGAAATTTT	CASSSYRDRGNF
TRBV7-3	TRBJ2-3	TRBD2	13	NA	TGTGCCAGCAGCTCCGGGGGGTTAGATACGCAGTATTTT	CASSSGGLDTQYF
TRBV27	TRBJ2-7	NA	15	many	TGTGCCAGCAGTTTATCGGGGGACTTTCCACATCACCTGCACTTC	CASSLSGDFPHHLHF
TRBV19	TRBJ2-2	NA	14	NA	TGTGCCTGTAGGTTGACAGCGAACACCGGGGAGCTGTTTTTT	CACRLTANTGELFF
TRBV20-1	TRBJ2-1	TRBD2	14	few	TGCAGTGCTGATAGCGGGAGCTCCTACAATGAGCAGTTCTTC	CSADSGSSYNEQFF
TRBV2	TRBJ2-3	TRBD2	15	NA	TGTGCCAGTGGACTAGCGGGGGGGTGGACAGATACGCAGTATTTT	CASGLAGGWTDTQYF
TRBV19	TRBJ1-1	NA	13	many	TGTGCCAGTAGTATTGTGGAGTCCCGTGGGGCTTTCTTT	CASSIVESRGAFF
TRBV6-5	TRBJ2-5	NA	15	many	TGTGCCAGCAGTTACTCGGGGGCCATTTCGGAGACCCAGTACTTC	CASSYSGAISETQYF
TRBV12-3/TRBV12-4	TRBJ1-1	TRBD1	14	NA	TGTGCCAGCAGAAGGGGACAGGGAGGCACTGAAGCTCTCTTT	CASRRGQGGTEALF
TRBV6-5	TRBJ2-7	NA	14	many	TGTGCCAGCAGCTACGCACAGGGTCCCTACGAGCAGTACTTC	CASSYAQGPYEQYF
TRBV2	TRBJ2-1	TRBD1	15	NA	TGTGCCATTAATAGTCGGCACCGGGACAGTCCTGAGCAGTTCTTC	CAINSRHRDSPEQFF
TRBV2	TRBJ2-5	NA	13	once	TGTGCCAGCAGTGGCCAGGTTCGAGAGACCCAGTACTTC	CASSGQVRETQYF
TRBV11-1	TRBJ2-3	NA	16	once	TGTGCCAGCAGAACCCTTAACGTGACTAGCACAGATACGCAGTATTTT	CASRTLNVTSTDTQYF
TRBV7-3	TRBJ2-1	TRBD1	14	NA	TGTGCCAGCAGCTTGGGGGACAGGGGCCATGAGCAGTTCTTC	CASSLGDRGHEQFF
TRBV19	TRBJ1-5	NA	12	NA	TGTGCCAGTAGGGACTGGAATCAGCCCCAGCATTTT	CASRDWNQPQHF
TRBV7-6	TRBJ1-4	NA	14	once	TGTGCCAGCAGCTTGGGTGCAACTAATGAAAAACTGTTTTTT	CASSLGATNEKLFF
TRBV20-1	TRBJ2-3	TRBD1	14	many	TGCAGTGCACAGGACAGGCGCCGCACAGATACGCAGTATTTT	CSAQDRRRTDTQYF
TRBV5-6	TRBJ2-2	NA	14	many	TGTGCCAGCAGCTTGTATCTTAACACCGGGGAGCTGTTTTTT	CASSLYLNTGELFF
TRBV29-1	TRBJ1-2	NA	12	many	TGCAGCGGTGAGGAGGGAGAGGCTGGCTACACCTTC	CSGEEGEAGYTF
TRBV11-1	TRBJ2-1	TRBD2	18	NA	TGTGCCAGCAGTCCAAACCTGCGACTAGCGGGAGATCGCAATGAGCAGTTCTTC	CASSPNLRLAGDRNEQFF
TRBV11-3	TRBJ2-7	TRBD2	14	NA	TGTGCCGCCGATACTAGCGGGGGAACCTACGAGCAGTACTTC	CAADTSGGTYEQYF
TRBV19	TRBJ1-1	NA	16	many	TGTGCCAGTAGTCCAACGACCGGGACATTTAAGAATGAAGCTTTCTTT	CASSPTTGTFKNEAFF